This T cell receptor beta chain stems from a study of control samples from healthy donors and cancer patients. V lost 5 bases and J lost 2; bases outside the gene matches: 6. Germline-derived CDR1 and CDR2 are SGHAT and FQNNGV. This CDR3 has 16 amino acids. TCRdb's copy holds only in-frame clones and misses some; the assay was immunoSEQ multiplex PCR. The sample records roughly 120,000 clones, around 96% being singletons. The TCR was taken from a man aged 30 to 45 in good health. The chain joins TRBV11-2 to TRBJ2-2; 9 bases are shared with TRBD2. The specimen sequenced was blood. The CDR3, as DNA: TGTGCCAGCAGCCAAGTAGCGGGGGCAAACACCGGGGAGCTGTTTTTT. Residues: CASSQVAGANTGELFF. Using reference TRBV11-2 and TRBJ2-2 for the parts outside the CDR3, the full variable domain is EAGVAQSPRYKIIEKRQSVAFWCNPISGHATLYWYQQILGQGPKLLIQFQNNGVVDDSQLPKDRFSAERLKGVDSTLKIQPAKLEDSAVYLCASSQVAGANTGELFFGEGSRLTVL.